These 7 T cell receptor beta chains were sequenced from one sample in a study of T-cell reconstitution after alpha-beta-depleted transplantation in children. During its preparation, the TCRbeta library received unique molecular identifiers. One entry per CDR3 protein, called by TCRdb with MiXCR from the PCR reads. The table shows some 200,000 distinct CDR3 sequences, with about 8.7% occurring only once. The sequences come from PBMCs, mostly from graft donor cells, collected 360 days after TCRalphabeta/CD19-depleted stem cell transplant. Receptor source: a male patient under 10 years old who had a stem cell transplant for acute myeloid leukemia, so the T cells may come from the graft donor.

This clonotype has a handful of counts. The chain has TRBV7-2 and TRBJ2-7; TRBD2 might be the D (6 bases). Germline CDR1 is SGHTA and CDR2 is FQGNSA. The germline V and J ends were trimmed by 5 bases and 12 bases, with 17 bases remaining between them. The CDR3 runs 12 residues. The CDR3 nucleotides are TGTGCCAGCAGCCTTAAAGGGGAGGTCGGGTACTTC. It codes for CASSLKGEVGYF.

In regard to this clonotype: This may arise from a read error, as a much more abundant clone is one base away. CDR3 region: CAISREAVSGQPEHF. As DNA, the CDR3 is TGTGCCATCAGCCGCGAGGCGGTCTCGGGTCAGCCCGAGCATTTT. V gene TRBV10-3 combines with J gene TRBJ1-5; D unresolved. From germline, CDR1 is ENHRY and CDR2 SYGVKD. This CDR3 comprises 15 residues.

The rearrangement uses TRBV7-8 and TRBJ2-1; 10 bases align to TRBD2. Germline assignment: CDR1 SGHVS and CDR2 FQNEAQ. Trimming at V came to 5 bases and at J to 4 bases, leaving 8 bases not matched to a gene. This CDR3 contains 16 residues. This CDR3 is CASSRSGGRVYNEQFF. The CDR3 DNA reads TGTGCCAGCAGCCGTAGCGGGGGGAGAGTTTACAATGAGCAGTTCTTC.

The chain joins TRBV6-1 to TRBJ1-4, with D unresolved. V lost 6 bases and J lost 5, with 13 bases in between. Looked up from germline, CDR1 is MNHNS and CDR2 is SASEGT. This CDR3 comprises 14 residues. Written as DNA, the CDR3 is TGTGCCAGCAGCGCGCTATCAAGGAATGAAAAACTGTTTTTT. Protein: CASSALSRNEKLFF.

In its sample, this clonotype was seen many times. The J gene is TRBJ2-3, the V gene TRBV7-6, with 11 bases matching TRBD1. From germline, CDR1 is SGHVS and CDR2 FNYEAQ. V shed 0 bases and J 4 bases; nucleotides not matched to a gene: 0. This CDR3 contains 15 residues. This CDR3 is CASSLAGQGADTQYF. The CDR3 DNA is TGTGCCAGCAGCTTAGCGGGACAGGGGGCAGATACGCAGTATTTT.

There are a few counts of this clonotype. In DNA, the CDR3 is TGTGCCACCATTGGAGGGACGGAGAATCAGCCCCAGCATTTT. Amino acid sequence: CATIGGTENQPQHF. The chain recombines TRBV6-1 with TRBJ1-5; D is possibly TRBD1 (5 bases). The ends were cut back, 10 bases at V and 4 bases at J, with 17 bases in the middle. CDR3 length: 14 amino acids. Germline V lookup: CDR1 MNHNS, CDR2 SASEGT.

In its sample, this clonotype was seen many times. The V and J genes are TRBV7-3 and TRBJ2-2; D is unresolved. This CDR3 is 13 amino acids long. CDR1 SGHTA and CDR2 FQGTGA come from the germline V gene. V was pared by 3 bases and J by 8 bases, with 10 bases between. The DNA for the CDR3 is TGTGCCAGCAGCTTTCTGGTTTCTGGGGAGCTGTTTTTT. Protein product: CASSFLVSGELFF.